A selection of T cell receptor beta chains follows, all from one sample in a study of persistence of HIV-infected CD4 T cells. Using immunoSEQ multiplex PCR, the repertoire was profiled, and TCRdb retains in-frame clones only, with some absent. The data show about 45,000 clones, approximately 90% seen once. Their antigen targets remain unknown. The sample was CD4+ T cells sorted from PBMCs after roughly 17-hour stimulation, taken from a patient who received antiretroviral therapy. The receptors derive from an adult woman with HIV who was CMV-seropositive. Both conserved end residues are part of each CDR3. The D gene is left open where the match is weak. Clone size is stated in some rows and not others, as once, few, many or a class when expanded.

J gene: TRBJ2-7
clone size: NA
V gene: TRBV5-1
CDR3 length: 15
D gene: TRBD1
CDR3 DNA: TGCGCCAGCAGCTGGGGACAGGCCTACTCCTACGAGCAGTACTTC
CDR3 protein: CASSWGQAYSYEQYF

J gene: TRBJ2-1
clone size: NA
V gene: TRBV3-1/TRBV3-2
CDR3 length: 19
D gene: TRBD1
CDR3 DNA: TGTGCCAGCAGCCAAACCTACAGGGGGCTTTTGCTACCAGACAATGAGCAGTTCTTC
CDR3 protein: CASSQTYRGLLLPDNEQFF

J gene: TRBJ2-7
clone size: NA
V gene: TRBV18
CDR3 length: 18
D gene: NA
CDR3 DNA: TGTGCCAGCTCACCGTCCCGGGACGGAAATCAGCACTCCTACGAGCAGTACTTC
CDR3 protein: CASSPSRDGNQHSYEQYF

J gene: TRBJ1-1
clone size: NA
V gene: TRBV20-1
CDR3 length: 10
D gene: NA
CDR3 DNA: TGCAGTGAAGGGAGAACTGAAGCTTTCTTT
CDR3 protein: CSEGRTEAFF

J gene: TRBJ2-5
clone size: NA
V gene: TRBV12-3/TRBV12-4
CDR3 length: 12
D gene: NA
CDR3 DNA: TGTGCCAGCAGTCGCGGGGAAGAGACCCAGTACTTC
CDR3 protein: CASSRGEETQYF

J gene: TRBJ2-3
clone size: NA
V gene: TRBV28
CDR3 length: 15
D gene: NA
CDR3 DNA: TGTGCCAGCAGTTTACAGGGTGCCCAGGGCAATACGCAGTATTTT
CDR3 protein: CASSLQGAQGNTQYF

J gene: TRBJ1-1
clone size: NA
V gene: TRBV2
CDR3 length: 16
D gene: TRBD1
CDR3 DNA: TGTGCCAGCATCCGTCAGACAGGGAGGTTAGACACTGAAGCTTTCTTT
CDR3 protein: CASIRQTGRLDTEAFF

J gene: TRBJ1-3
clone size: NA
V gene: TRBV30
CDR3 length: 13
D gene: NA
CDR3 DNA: TGTGCCTGTTCGCAGGGCCCTGGAAACACCATATATTTT
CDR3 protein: CACSQGPGNTIYF

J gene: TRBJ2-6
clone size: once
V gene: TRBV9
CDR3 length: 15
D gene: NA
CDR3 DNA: TGTGCCAGCAGCGTAGACAGGGCTGGGGCCAACGTCCTGACTTTC
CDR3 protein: CASSVDRAGANVLTF

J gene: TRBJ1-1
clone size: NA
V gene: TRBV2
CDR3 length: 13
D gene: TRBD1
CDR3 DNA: TGTGCCAGCGACTACACAGGGGGCACTGAAGCTTTCTTT
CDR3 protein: CASDYTGGTEAFF

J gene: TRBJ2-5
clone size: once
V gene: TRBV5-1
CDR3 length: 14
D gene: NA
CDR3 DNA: TGCGCCAGCAGGCGTGATCAGGTCCAAGAGACCCAGTACTTC
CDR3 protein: CASRRDQVQETQYF

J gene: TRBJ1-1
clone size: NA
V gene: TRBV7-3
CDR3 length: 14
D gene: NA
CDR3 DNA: TGTGCCAGCAGCAAGGGGGGAATGAACACTGAAGCTTTCTTT
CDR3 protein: CASSKGGMNTEAFF

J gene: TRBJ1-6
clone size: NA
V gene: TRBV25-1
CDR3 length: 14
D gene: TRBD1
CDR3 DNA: TGTGCCAGCAGTGCGGGACAGGGGGGCTCACCCCTCCACTTT
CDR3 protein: CASSAGQGGSPLHF

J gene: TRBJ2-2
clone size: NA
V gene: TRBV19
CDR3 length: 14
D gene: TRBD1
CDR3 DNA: TGTGCCAGTACGGGGACAGGGGGGATCGGGGAGCTGTTTTTT
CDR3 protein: CASTGTGGIGELFF

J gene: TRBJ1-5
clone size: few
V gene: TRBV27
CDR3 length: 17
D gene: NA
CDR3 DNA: TGTGCCAGCAGTCCCAGCGTGCGGCAGAATAGCAATCAGCCCCAGCATTTT
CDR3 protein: CASSPSVRQNSNQPQHF

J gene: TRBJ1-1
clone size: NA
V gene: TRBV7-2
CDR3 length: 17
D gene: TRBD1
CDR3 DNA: TGTGCCAGCAGCTCCGACCTTAGACAGGGGATGAACACTGAAGCTTTCTTT
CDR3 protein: CASSSDLRQGMNTEAFF

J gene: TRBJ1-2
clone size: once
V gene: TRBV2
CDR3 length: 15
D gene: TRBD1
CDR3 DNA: TGTGCCAGCAGTGATGGCCCTGACAGGGACTATGGCTACACCTTC
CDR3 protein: CASSDGPDRDYGYTF

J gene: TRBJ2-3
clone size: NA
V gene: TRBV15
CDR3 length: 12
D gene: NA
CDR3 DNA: TGTGCCACCAGCAGAGATTCAGTTACGCAGTATTTT
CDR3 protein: CATSRDSVTQYF

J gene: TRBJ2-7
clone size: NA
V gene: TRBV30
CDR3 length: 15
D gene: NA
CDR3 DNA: TGTGCCTGGAGTGTACTCCACAGGGCCTCCTACGAGCAGTACTTC
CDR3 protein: CAWSVLHRASYEQYF

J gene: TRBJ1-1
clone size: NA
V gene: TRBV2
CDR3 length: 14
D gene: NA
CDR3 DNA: TGTGCCAGCAGTGAAATTAACCGGGGGCGCAAGGCTTTCTTT
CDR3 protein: CASSEINRGRKAFF

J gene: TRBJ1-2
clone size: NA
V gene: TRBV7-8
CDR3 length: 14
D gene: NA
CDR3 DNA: TGTGCCAGCAGCTTAGCGGACGGGGGCTATGGCTACACCTTC
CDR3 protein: CASSLADGGYGYTF

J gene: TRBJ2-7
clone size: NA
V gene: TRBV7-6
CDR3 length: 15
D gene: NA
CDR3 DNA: TGTGCCAGCAGCCCCGTCGGCGGTAGCTCCTACGAGCAGTACTTC
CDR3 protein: CASSPVGGSSYEQYF

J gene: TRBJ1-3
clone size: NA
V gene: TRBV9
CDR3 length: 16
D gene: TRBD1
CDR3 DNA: TGTGCCAGCAGCACGGGACAGGGTATAGGGTCGGACACCATATATTTT
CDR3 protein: CASSTGQGIGSDTIYF

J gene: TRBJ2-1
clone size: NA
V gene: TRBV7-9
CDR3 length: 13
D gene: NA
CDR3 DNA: TGTGCCAGCAGCTTAAGGGCAGATAATGAGCAGTTCTTC
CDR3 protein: CASSLRADNEQFF

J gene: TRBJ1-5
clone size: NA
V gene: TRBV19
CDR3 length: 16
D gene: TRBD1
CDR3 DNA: TGTGCCAGTAGTACATCACCGGGACAGGGGCATCAGCCCCAGCATTTT
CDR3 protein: CASSTSPGQGHQPQHF

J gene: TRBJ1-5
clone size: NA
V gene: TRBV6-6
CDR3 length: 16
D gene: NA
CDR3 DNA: TGTGCCAGCAGTTACTCGCCAGCCACAAGCAATCAGCCCCAGCATTTT
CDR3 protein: CASSYSPATSNQPQHF

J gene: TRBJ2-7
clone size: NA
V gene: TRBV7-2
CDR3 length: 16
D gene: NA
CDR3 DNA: TGTGCCAGCAGCTCATGGGGGCAGAGGAGCTCCTACGAGCAGTACTTC
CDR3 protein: CASSSWGQRSSYEQYF

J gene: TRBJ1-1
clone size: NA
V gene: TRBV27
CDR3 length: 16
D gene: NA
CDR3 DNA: TGTGCCAGCAGTTTATCCCCGGACAGCTTGAACACTGAAGCTTTCTTT
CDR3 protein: CASSLSPDSLNTEAFF

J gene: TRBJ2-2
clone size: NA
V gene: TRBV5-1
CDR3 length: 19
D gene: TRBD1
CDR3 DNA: TGCGCCAGCAGCCTGGTCGGACAGGGCACCTATCCGAACACCGGGGAGCTGTTTTTT
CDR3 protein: CASSLVGQGTYPNTGELFF

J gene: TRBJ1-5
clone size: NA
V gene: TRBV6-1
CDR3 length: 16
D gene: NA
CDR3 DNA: TGTGCCAGCAGGGAAGGTGTCAGGGAGATCAATCAGCCCCAGCATTTT
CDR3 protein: CASREGVREINQPQHF

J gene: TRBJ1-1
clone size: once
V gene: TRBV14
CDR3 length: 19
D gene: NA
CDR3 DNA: TGTGCCAGCAGCCAAGATCGAATGAGGGAAGGAATAACGAACACTGAAGCTTTCTTT
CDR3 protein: CASSQDRMREGITNTEAFF

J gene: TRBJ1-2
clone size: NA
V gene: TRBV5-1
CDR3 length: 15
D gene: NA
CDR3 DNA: TGCGCCAGCAGCCCGGACCTAAGGGGTAACTATGGCTACACCTTC
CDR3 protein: CASSPDLRGNYGYTF

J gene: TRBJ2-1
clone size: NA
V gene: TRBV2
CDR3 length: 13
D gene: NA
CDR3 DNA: TGTGCCAGCAGAGACAACTCCTACAATGAGCAGTTCTTC
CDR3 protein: CASRDNSYNEQFF

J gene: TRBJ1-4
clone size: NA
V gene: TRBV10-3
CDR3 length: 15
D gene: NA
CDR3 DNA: TGTGCCATCAGTCGGGGGACGGCCAATAATGAAAAACTGTTTTTT
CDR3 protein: CAISRGTANNEKLFF

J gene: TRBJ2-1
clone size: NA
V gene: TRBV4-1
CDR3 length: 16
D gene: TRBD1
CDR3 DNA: TGCGCCAGCAGCCTCCGGGACAGGGATATAAATAATGAGCAGTTCTTC
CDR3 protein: CASSLRDRDINNEQFF

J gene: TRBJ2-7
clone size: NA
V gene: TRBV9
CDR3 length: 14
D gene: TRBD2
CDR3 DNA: TGTGCCAGCAGCGTAGGTCTAGCGGGAGACGAGCAGTACTTC
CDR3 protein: CASSVGLAGDEQYF

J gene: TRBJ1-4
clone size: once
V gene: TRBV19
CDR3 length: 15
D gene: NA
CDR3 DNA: TGTGCCAGTAGTATGAAGTTGGGCCTTAATGAAAAACTGTTTTTT
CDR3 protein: CASSMKLGLNEKLFF

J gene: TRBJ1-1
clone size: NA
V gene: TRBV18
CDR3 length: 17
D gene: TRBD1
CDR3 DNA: TGTGCCAGCTCACCACCTGGGACAGGTCAAATGAACACTGAAGCTTTCTTT
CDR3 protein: CASSPPGTGQMNTEAFF

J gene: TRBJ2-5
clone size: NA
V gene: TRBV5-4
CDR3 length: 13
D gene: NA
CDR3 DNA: TGTGCCAGCAGCGAGACCCCCCCAGAGACCCAGTACTTC
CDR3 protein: CASSETPPETQYF

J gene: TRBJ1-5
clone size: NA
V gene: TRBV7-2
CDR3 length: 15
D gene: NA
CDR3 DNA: TGTGCCAGCAGCTTAGGGCCGTACACCAATCAGCCCCAGCATTTT
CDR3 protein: CASSLGPYTNQPQHF